This TCR beta chain is drawn from a study of T-cell memory formation after mild COVID-19. Constant-segment primers and 5'RACE yielded cDNA libraries for TCR alpha and TCR beta, each carrying sample barcodes and UMIs. TCRdb re-analysed the 5' RACE reads in MiXCR, keeping a single row per CDR3 protein. The top ten clones hold 13% of a sample with 360,000 or so distinct CDR3 sequences, under 30% of them seen once. The V segment lost 0 bases and the J segment 7 bases; nucleotides outside the gene matches: 6. The CDR3 covers 17 residues. Germline-derived CDR1 and CDR2 are LNHNV and YYDKDF (reference sequence). This clonotype came up once.

Sequencing was performed on PBMCs or a T cell subset sorted from them (not recorded which). The sequence was collected from an adult woman who had mild COVID-19 (a few samples of this study predate the infection). Cell type and time point are not known. J is TRBJ2-1 and V is TRBV15; 13 positions agree with TRBD2. CDR3 DNA sequence: TGTGCCACCAGCAGAGATCCACTAGCGGGGGGGCTTAATGAGCAGTTCTTC. It specifies CATSRDPLAGGLNEQFF.